This is a list of T cell receptor beta chains from one sample in a study of T cells in Graves' hyperthyroidism and ophthalmopathy. TCRdb reprocessed the multiplex PCR reads with MiXCR, giving one entry per CDR3 protein. Of around 380,000 distinct CDR3 sequences listed, less than 15% are singletons. The specimen was blood. The source is a man in his thirties or forties with Graves' hyperthyroidism that later progressed to Graves' ophthalmopathy. Both conserved end residues are part of each CDR3. The order of the fields is V gene, J gene, CDR3 length, CDR3 protein.

V: TRBV5-1; J: TRBJ1-2; length: 14; CDR3: CASSLPGANYGYTF
V: TRBV29-1; J: TRBJ1-1; length: 11; CDR3: CSVARTGEAFF
V: TRBV12-3/TRBV12-4; J: TRBJ2-7; length: 13; CDR3: CASSFEVFYEQYF
V: TRBV7-2; J: TRBJ1-5; length: 15; CDR3: CASSFGRTLYQPQHF
V: TRBV24-1; J: TRBJ1-1; length: 12; CDR3: CATSEGDSEAFF
V: TRBV12-3/TRBV12-4; J: TRBJ1-2; length: 14; CDR3: CASSLNPVNYGYTF
V: TRBV2; J: TRBJ1-3; length: 17; CDR3: CASSDGLEISSGNTIYF
V: TRBV5-1; J: TRBJ1-4; length: 15; CDR3: CASSLPDATNEKLFF
V: TRBV27; J: TRBJ1-2; length: 15; CDR3: CASSSVGEVSYGYTF
V: TRBV2; J: TRBJ2-7; length: 13; CDR3: CASSVSGGNEQYF
V: TRBV30; J: TRBJ2-7; length: 11; CDR3: CACEIVREQYF
V: TRBV12-3/TRBV12-4; J: TRBJ1-5; length: 13; CDR3: CASSFQGVQPQHF
V: TRBV27; J: TRBJ2-2; length: 14; CDR3: CASSFEGWAGELFF
V: TRBV3-1; J: TRBJ1-2; length: 13; CDR3: CASSQDPRRGYTF
V: TRBV27; J: TRBJ1-1; length: 13; CDR3: CASSLDPRTEAFF
V: TRBV7-2; J: TRBJ2-2; length: 16; CDR3: CASSLGRRQNTGELFF
V: TRBV7-2; J: TRBJ2-3; length: 14; CDR3: CASSLDGGVDTQYF
V: TRBV20-1; J: TRBJ2-5; length: 11; CDR3: CSARPPETQYF
V: TRBV7-3; J: TRBJ2-1; length: 12; CDR3: CASSPTGGEQFF
V: TRBV6-1; J: TRBJ1-4; length: 15; CDR3: CASSELTGRNEKLFF
V: TRBV28; J: TRBJ1-4; length: 14; CDR3: CASSDPGQGGKLFF
V: TRBV20-1; J: TRBJ2-2; length: 16; CDR3: CSARDPRLAGTGELFF
V: TRBV30; J: TRBJ1-2; length: 12; CDR3: CAWAGWDYGYTF
V: TRBV29-1; J: TRBJ1-1; length: 10; CDR3: CSVANTEAFF
V: TRBV4-1; J: TRBJ1-4; length: 16; CDR3: CASSQAPTGFGEKLFF
V: TRBV20-1; J: TRBJ2-7; length: 15; CDR3: CSASGKGGRYYEQYF
V: TRBV9; J: TRBJ1-1; length: 19; CDR3: CASSVALFPATGEPTEAFF
V: TRBV9; J: TRBJ1-2; length: 15; CDR3: CASSVGAGILYGYTF
V: TRBV2; J: TRBJ1-4; length: 14; CDR3: CASRDRATNEKLFF
V: TRBV5-6; J: TRBJ1-3; length: 14; CDR3: CASTTLAGGNTIYF
V: TRBV9; J: TRBJ2-3; length: 16; CDR3: CASSSFWGGGTDTQYF
V: TRBV11-1; J: TRBJ1-1; length: 13; CDR3: CASSLLEGTEAFF
V: TRBV12-3/TRBV12-4; J: TRBJ1-4; length: 13; CDR3: CASSFARNEKLFF
V: TRBV11-2; J: TRBJ1-5; length: 14; CDR3: CASSPGHSNQPQHF
V: TRBV3-1; J: TRBJ1-2; length: 16; CDR3: CASSQAGQGRIYGYTF
V: TRBV28; J: TRBJ1-2; length: 14; CDR3: CASSSGTGTYGYTF
V: TRBV20-1; J: TRBJ2-5; length: 15; CDR3: CSARRAGIASSGGYF
V: TRBV3-1; J: TRBJ1-5; length: 16; CDR3: CASSQERDRDHQPQHF
V: TRBV29-1; J: TRBJ1-2; length: 10; CDR3: CSAVAYGYTF
V: TRBV5-1; J: TRBJ1-6; length: 14; CDR3: CASRPLKVGSPLHF
V: TRBV7-2; J: TRBJ2-7; length: 15; CDR3: CASSLASGGSDEQYF
V: TRBV5-6; J: TRBJ2-3; length: 16; CDR3: CASSYSGGTGTDTQYF
V: TRBV5-6; J: TRBJ1-2; length: 12; CDR3: CASSPDRFGHTF
V: TRBV6-1; J: TRBJ1-1; length: 15; CDR3: CASSDPGLRNTEAFF
V: TRBV6-1; J: TRBJ2-1; length: 14; CDR3: CASSQGVTYNEQFF